What follows are 22 T cell receptor beta chains derived from one specimen sequenced in a study of T-cell reconstitution after alpha-beta-depleted transplantation in children. TCRbeta library preparation incorporated unique molecular identifiers. TCRdb fed the PCR reads into MiXCR, producing one record per CDR3 protein. The table shows about 980,000 distinct CDR3 sequences, with roughly 29% occurring only once. Material: PBMCs, mostly from graft donor cells, obtained 360 days after TCRalphabeta/CD19-depleted stem cell transplant. These receptors were collected from a boy under three years old who had a stem cell transplant for SCID, so the T cells may come from the graft donor.

This chain joins TRBV7-6 and TRBJ2-7; either TRBD1 or TRBD2 may supply D (5 bases each). V dropped 1 base and J dropped 3 bases, with 13 bases sitting between them. The germline CDR1 and CDR2 sequences are SGHVS and FNYEAQ. The CDR3 runs to 15 residues. CDR3 residues: CASSLGQGPNYEQYF. The CDR3 region has the DNA TGTGCCAGCAGCTTAGGGCAGGGACCTAACTACGAGCAGTACTTC.

The chain uses TRBV5-1 and TRBJ2-7, with TRBD2 identical over 11 bases. With 4 bases clipped from V and 3 bases from J, the junction kept 12 bases outside the gene matches. The CDR3 loop spans 17 amino acids. Germline CDR1 is SGHRS and CDR2 is YFSETQ. The CDR3 coding sequence is TGCGCCAGCAGCCTGGGACTAGCGGAAGAGTCACTCTACGAGCAGTACTTC. Its translation: CASSLGLAEESLYEQYF.

This clonotype was counted only a few times. CDR3 coding DNA: TGCAGTGCCGGGAGAGGTAGGAACACTGAAGCTTTCTTT. This codes for CSAGRGRNTEAFF. The chain carries TRBV20-1 and TRBJ1-1; no definite D call. Deletions cut 6 bases from V and 1 base from J, with 12 bases between. The germline V gene encodes CDR1 DFQATT and CDR2 SNEGSKA (reference sequence). The CDR3 runs 13 residues.

The chain is built from TRBV2 and TRBJ2-5; D is possibly TRBD1 (6 bases). The CDR3 extends over 16 amino acids. V lost 3 bases, J lost 0 bases, and 14 bases lay in between. Germline values: CDR1 SNHLY, CDR2 FYNNEI. The CDR3 sequence: CASSDQGHPYQETQYF. In DNA, the CDR3 is TGTGCCAGCAGTGATCAGGGGCACCCTTACCAAGAGACCCAGTACTTC.

The rearrangement joins TRBV4-3 to TRBJ1-1, with D perhaps TRBD1 (6 bases). Germline CDR1 reads LGHNA; CDR2 reads YSLEER. With 0 bases removed from V and 5 bases from J, the gap between germline ends came to 13 bases. This CDR3 spans 15 amino acids. Here the CDR3 reads CASSQDWGAGTEAFF. DNA of the CDR3: TGCGCCAGCAGCCAAGATTGGGGGGCTGGGACTGAAGCTTTCTTT.

This clonotype was observed a few times. The CDR3 coding sequence is TGTGCCAGCACCTGGACAGTTAACTATGGCTACACCTTC. It is translated as CASTWTVNYGYTF. The rearrangement links TRBV9 to TRBJ1-2; the D gene is possibly TRBD1 (6 bases). Per germline, CDR1 SGDLS and CDR2 YYNGEE. Trimming cost V 6 bases and J 1 base, with 10 bases left between them. The CDR3 is 13 residues long.

This clonotype occurred a few times. This rearrangement joins TRBV10-3 to TRBJ1-4; D gene unclear. The germline V gene encodes CDR1 ENHRY and CDR2 SYGVKD. Between the trimmed V and J ends, which lost 5 bases and 5 bases, there was a span of 9 bases. The CDR3 is 13 residues long. The CDR3 nucleotides read TGTGCCATCAGTTCTCAGTCGAATGAAAAACTGTTTTTT. Translation: CAISSQSNEKLFF.

The chain joins TRBV28 to TRBJ2-1, with 9 bases aligning to TRBD1. The CDR3 consists of 12 residues. Germline V lookup: CDR1 MDHEN, CDR2 SYDVKM. The trim removed 10 bases at V and 8 bases at J, leaving 6 bases unmatched. The CDR3 DNA sequence: TGTGCCATACAGGGGGCTGCCTATGAGCAGTTCTTC. This gives the protein CAIQGAAYEQFF.

Remarks on this clonotype: Relative to the germline gene, one junction end is altered; a read error may explain this. The CDR3 here is CAWSGSGGRNF. CDR3 nucleotide sequence: TGTGCCTGGAGCGGCTCCGGGGGCCGGAACTTC. The chain links TRBV30 to TRBJ2-7; D tentatively fits TRBD1 or TRBD2 (6 bases each). This CDR3 contains 11 residues. The germline CDR1 and CDR2 sequences are GTSNPN and SVGIG (reference sequence).

This clonotype was seen a handful of times. This sequence joins TRBV7-4 and TRBJ1-3, with 10 bases lining up with TRBD1. V trimming: 3 bases; J trimming: 4 bases; junction bases outside the gene matches: 3. The CDR3 totals 15 residues. Germline V gene data show CDR1 as SGHVT and CDR2 as SQSDAQ. Here the CDR3 DNA reads TGTGCCAGCAGCTTCGACAGGGGGCCAGGAAACACCATATATTTT. Amino acid sequence: CASSFDRGPGNTIYF.

This clonotype has ten or more counts. A much larger clone is a single base away; this may be a read error. The chain recombines TRBV5-5 with TRBJ2-3; D unresolved. Trimming cost V 5 bases and J 4 bases, with 5 bases left between them. Germline V gene data show CDR1 as SGHKS and CDR2 as YYEKEE (reference sequence). The CDR3 has 11 residues. The CDR3, as DNA: TGTGCCAGCAGTTTCCCAGATACGCAGTATTTT. This codes for CASSFPDTQYF.

This clonotype came up a few times. The V call is TRBV10-3, the J call TRBJ2-6; D gene ambiguous. CDR1 and CDR2 from the germline V gene are ENHRY and SYGVKD. The CDR3 runs to 17 residues. V shed 2 bases and J shed 0 bases, with 11 bases lying between them. The CDR3: CAISEALLISGANVLTF. The DNA of the CDR3 is TGTGCCATCAGTGAGGCACTACTCATCTCTGGGGCCAACGTCCTGACTTTC.

The chain carries TRBV6-5 and TRBJ2-7; no definite D call. Germline V CDR1 and CDR2: MNHEY, SVGAGI. The V end was cut by 3 bases, the J end by 2 bases, with 20 bases between. This CDR3 is built from 17 residues. The CDR3 coding sequence is TGTGCCAGCAGTTATCGGAGTGTCGCCCTAACGGCCTACGAGCAGTACTTC. Encoded protein: CASSYRSVALTAYEQYF.

This clonotype was recorded a few times. This chain connects TRBV11-2 to TRBJ2-1, with 12 bases aligning to TRBD2. The CDR3 contains 17 residues. V lost 0 bases to trimming and J lost 4 bases; unmatched junction nucleotides: 4. Germline lookup yields CDR1 SGHAT and CDR2 FQNNGV. CDR3 coding DNA: TGTGCCAGCAGCTTAGAATCGACTAGCGGGGGATACAATGAGCAGTTCTTC. Protein sequence: CASSLESTSGGYNEQFF.

This clonotype turned up a few times. V and J are TRBV20-1 and TRBJ2-5; tentatively, D is TRBD1 (6 bases). Trimming left V 6 bases short and J 0 bases short, with 20 bases between. The CDR3 loop spans 16 amino acids. Germline V gives CDR1 DFQATT, CDR2 SNEGSKA (reference sequence). The CDR3 bases are TGCAGTGCAGGGGCTGGGACATCCTTGTACCAAGAGACCCAGTACTTC. This gives the protein CSAGAGTSLYQETQYF.

This clonotype has a count of ten or more. The genes are TRBV4-3 and TRBJ1-2; no clear D. The germline CDR1 and CDR2 sequences are LGHNA and YSLEER. The V gene lost 0 bases and the J gene lost 4 bases, with 6 bases spanning the gap. This CDR3 spans 13 amino acids. Here the CDR3 DNA reads TGCGCCAGCAGCCAAGACAGGCTCTATGGCTACACCTTC. Amino acids: CASSQDRLYGYTF.

This clonotype was seen at least ten times. V usage is TRBV12-3 or TRBV12-4 and J usage is TRBJ2-1, with 7 bases identical to TRBD1. The length of the CDR3 is 15 residues. The trim removed 3 bases at V and 5 bases at J, leaving 7 bases unmatched. Here the CDR3 reads CASSFGQGENNEQFF. The CDR3 coding sequence is TGTGCCAGCAGTTTTGGTCAGGGGGAGAACAATGAGCAGTTCTTC.

There are a few counts of this clonotype. V usage is TRBV20-1 and J usage is TRBJ2-3, with TRBD1 matching 8 bases. Germline loops: CDR1 DFQATT, CDR2 SNEGSKA (reference sequence). V was pared by 5 bases and J by 2 bases, with 6 bases of the junction left unmatched. This CDR3 has 14 residues. The CDR3 here is CSAGRDRITDTQYF. CDR3 in DNA: TGCAGTGCTGGCCGGGACAGGATCACAGATACGCAGTATTTT.

This clonotype has more than one count but fewer than ten. This rearrangement joins TRBV29-1 to TRBJ2-6; D ambiguous. The CDR3 spans 13 residues. V lost 7 bases, J lost 4 bases, and 11 bases lay in between. The germline V gene encodes CDR1 SQVTM and CDR2 ANQGSEA. CDR3 loop: CSARPAGANVLTF. The CDR3 nucleotides read TGCAGCGCCCGCCCGGCAGGGGCCAACGTCCTGACTTTC.

The chain has TRBV5-1 and TRBJ2-1; 8 positions agree with TRBD1. Germline lookup yields CDR1 SGHRS and CDR2 YFSETQ. The J segment lost 6 bases and the V segment lost 4 bases, leaving 9 bases of the junction unmatched. This CDR3 contains 15 residues. CDR3 in amino acids: CASSPTPDRGNEQFF. CDR3 nucleotides: TGCGCCAGCAGCCCGACTCCCGACAGGGGCAATGAGCAGTTCTTC.

This clonotype was recorded at least ten times. This chain joins TRBV4-1 and TRBJ2-2; a possible D gene is TRBD2 (6 bases). The CDR3 loop spans 15 amino acids. V gave up 0 bases and J gave up 6 bases, with 11 bases separating them. Germline CDR1 reads MGHRA; CDR2 reads YSYEKL. CDR3 region: CASSQDRSGAGELFF. The DNA of the CDR3 is TGCGCCAGCAGCCAAGATCGGTCGGGGGCCGGGGAGCTGTTTTTT.

This clonotype has more than one count but fewer than ten. V gene TRBV5-1 combines with J gene TRBJ2-5, with TRBD2 identical over 9 bases. Germline-derived CDR1 and CDR2 are SGHRS and YFSETQ. V dropped 4 bases and J dropped 1; count of bases not matched to a gene: 8. The CDR3 runs to 16 residues. The CDR3 sequence: CASSRRPSGVQETQYF. CDR3 coding DNA: TGCGCCAGCAGCCGGAGGCCTAGCGGGGTCCAAGAGACCCAGTACTTC.